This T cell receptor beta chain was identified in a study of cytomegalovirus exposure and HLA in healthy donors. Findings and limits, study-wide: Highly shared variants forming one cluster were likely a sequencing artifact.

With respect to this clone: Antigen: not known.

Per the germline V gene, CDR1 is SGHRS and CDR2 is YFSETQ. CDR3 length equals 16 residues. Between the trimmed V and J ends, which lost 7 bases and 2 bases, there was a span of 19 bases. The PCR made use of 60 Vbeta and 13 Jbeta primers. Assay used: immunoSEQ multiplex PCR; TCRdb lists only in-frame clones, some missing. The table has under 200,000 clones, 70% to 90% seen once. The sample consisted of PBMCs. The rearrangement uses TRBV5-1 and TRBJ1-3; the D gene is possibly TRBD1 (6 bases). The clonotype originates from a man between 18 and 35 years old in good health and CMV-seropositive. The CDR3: CASSESQGNTGNTIYF. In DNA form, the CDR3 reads TGCGCCAGCTCGGAGTCACAGGGAAATACTGGAAACACCATATATTTT.